The rows below give T cell receptor beta chains drawn from one sample of a study of sequential checkpoint blockade in melanoma. Generated by immunoSEQ multiplex PCR, the TCRdb table keeps only in-frame clones and is missing some. The sample lists about 27,000 clones, 77% occurring once. The sample consisted of CD8+ T cells sorted from blood (inferred from file names), taken from a patient given nivolumab and ipilimumab in sequence. The receptors originated from a human donor with melanoma. CDR3s leave out the opening cysteine and the closing phenylalanine or tryptophan.

length: 15
J: TRBJ2-2
V: TRBV7-9
CDR3: ASSLRWGVVGNGELF

length: 12
J: TRBJ2-7
V: TRBV7-3
CDR3: ASSLLDTSTRQY

length: 13
J: TRBJ2-1
V: TRBV5-1
CDR3: ASSLEPREYNEQF

length: 11
J: TRBJ2-5
V: TRBV4-2
CDR3: ASSQGQGQTQY

length: 14
J: TRBJ2-3
V: TRBV15
CDR3: ATSRARGVGTDTQY

length: 13
J: TRBJ2-3
V: TRBV9
CDR3: ASSTSGGGGDTQY

length: 12
J: TRBJ2-7
V: TRBV7-9
CDR3: ASSTQDWTYEQY

length: 15
J: TRBJ2-7
V: TRBV9
CDR3: ASSVGQGVRSPYEQY

length: 12
J: TRBJ2-3
V: TRBV6-5
CDR3: ASSKTGDADTQY

length: 9
J: TRBJ2-7
V: TRBV2
CDR3: ASSEYYEQY

length: 13
J: TRBJ2-7
V: TRBV11-2
CDR3: ASSPRGPGGGEQY